This is a list of T cell receptor beta chains from one sample in a study of identical twins. TCRdb ran MiXCR on the 5' RACE reads and lists one entry per CDR3 protein. Of 450,000 to 500,000 distinct CDR3 sequences in the sample, more than 13% were seen once. These records were also assigned to another study, of yellow fever vaccine responses in identical twins.

The sample taken for sequencing was CD4+ T cells sorted from blood. These receptors were obtained from a woman aged 18-29 years in good health. The CDR3 runs from the conserved cysteine through the conserved F or W. The D gene is left open where the match is weak. Not all rows give a size; the values are once, few, many and, for expanded clones, a class.

abundance | j_gene | d_gene | v_gene | CDR3nt | CDR3aa
many | TRBJ2-2 | NA | TRBV12-3/TRBV12-4 | TGTGCCAGCTGGAAGGGACATTTATACACCGGGGAGCTGTTTTTT | CASWKGHLYTGELFF
few | TRBJ1-1 | TRBD1 | TRBV7-2 | TGTGCCAGCAGTACCGGGACAGGGATTAGCACTGAAGCTTTCTTT | CASSTGTGISTEAFF
NA | TRBJ2-7 | TRBD1 | TRBV5-1 | TGCGCCAGCGGGACAGGGGACTACGAGCAGTACTTC | CASGTGDYEQYF
few | TRBJ2-1 | NA | TRBV24-1 | TGTGCCACCAGTAAGGGGGTGGGTGAGCAGTTCTTC | CATSKGVGEQFF
NA | TRBJ2-2 | NA | TRBV2 | TGTGCCAGCACTTACGTTCCGTTCACCGGGGAGCTGTTTTTT | CASTYVPFTGELFF
NA | TRBJ1-5 | NA | TRBV10-2 | TGCGCCACAGGAGTGAATCAGCCCCAGCATTTT | CATGVNQPQHF
few | TRBJ1-4 | NA | TRBV20-1 | TGCAGTGCTAGTTGGCAGGGTGAAAAACTGTTTTTT | CSASWQGEKLFF
few | TRBJ2-5 | TRBD1 | TRBV5-1 | TGCGCCAGCAGCTTGTCGGGACAGGAAGAGACCCAGTACTTC | CASSLSGQEETQYF
NA | TRBJ2-7 | NA | TRBV20-1 | TGCAGGGTTGGGGGTTCCTACGAGCAGTACTTC | CRVGGSYEQYF
NA | TRBJ2-2 | NA | TRBV7-9 | TGTGCCAGCAGCTCTAACGGGGGCCTCACCGGGGAGCTGTTTTTT | CASSSNGGLTGELFF
many | TRBJ1-1 | NA | TRBV5-1 | TGCGCCAGCAGCTTGGGGCAGAAGAACACTGAAGCTTTCTTT | CASSLGQKNTEAFF
few | TRBJ2-1 | NA | TRBV6-4 | TGTGCCAGCAGTGCCGGGAGCTTCAATGAGCAGTTCTTC | CASSAGSFNEQFF
NA | TRBJ2-1 | NA | TRBV9 | TGTGCCAGCAGCGGCGATAAGGGACATCGTTACAATGAGCAGTTCTTC | CASSGDKGHRYNEQFF
few | TRBJ1-4 | TRBD1 | TRBV29-1 | TGCAGCGTTGGTACAGGGGGGAGTGAAAAACTGTTTTTT | CSVGTGGSEKLFF
NA | TRBJ2-2 | NA | TRBV5-1 | TGCGCCAGCAGCTTGTTGGTGGTCGTGGGCACCGGGGAGCTGTTTTTT | CASSLLVVVGTGELFF
NA | TRBJ2-7 | NA | TRBV6-5 | TGTGCCAGCAGTTACTCCTTCTGGCAGGCCCTAGCCCCCTACGAGCAGTACTTC | CASSYSFWQALAPYEQYF
many | TRBJ2-2 | NA | TRBV12-3/TRBV12-4 | TGTGCCAGCAGTCGACTGCGAGGACAAAACACCGGGGAGCTGTTTTTT | CASSRLRGQNTGELFF
NA | TRBJ2-1 | NA | TRBV5-6 | TGTGCCAGCCATCTGTCCTACAATGAGCAGTTCTTC | CASHLSYNEQFF
many | TRBJ2-1 | TRBD1 | TRBV5-1 | TGCGCCAGCAGCCCAGGACAGGGGCGAAGCTCCTACAATGAGCAGTTCTTC | CASSPGQGRSSYNEQFF
NA | TRBJ2-3 | NA | TRBV29-1 | TGCAGCGCAGCTGTGGGAGGGGGGCCTAGCACAGATACGCAGTATTTT | CSAAVGGGPSTDTQYF
NA | TRBJ2-5 | NA | TRBV4-1 | TGCGCCAGCAGCCAAGATTTAGTAGGTCAAGAGACCCAGTACTTC | CASSQDLVGQETQYF
many | TRBJ2-1 | NA | TRBV24-1 | TGTGCCACCAGTGCAGAACGACCACTCGGGTTGTTCTTC | CATSAERPLGLFF
NA | TRBJ2-7 | NA | TRBV20-1 | TGCAGTGCTCACCCGGAAGGGAGCTACGAGCAGTACTTC | CSAHPEGSYEQYF
NA | TRBJ2-5 | NA | TRBV9 | TGTGCCAGCAGCGTAGCACTGGAGATAGAAGAGACCCAGTACTTC | CASSVALEIEETQYF
many | TRBJ2-7 | NA | TRBV12-3/TRBV12-4 | TGTGCCAGCAGTTTAGGAGGGCCCGAGCAGTACTTC | CASSLGGPEQYF
NA | TRBJ2-7 | NA | TRBV19 | TGTGCCAGCACAGTCCGGGGGCAAAGCTACGAGCAGTACTTC | CASTVRGQSYEQYF
NA | TRBJ2-1 | NA | TRBV28 | TGTGCCAGCAGACAGAGGGGTAATGAGCAGTTCTTC | CASRQRGNEQFF